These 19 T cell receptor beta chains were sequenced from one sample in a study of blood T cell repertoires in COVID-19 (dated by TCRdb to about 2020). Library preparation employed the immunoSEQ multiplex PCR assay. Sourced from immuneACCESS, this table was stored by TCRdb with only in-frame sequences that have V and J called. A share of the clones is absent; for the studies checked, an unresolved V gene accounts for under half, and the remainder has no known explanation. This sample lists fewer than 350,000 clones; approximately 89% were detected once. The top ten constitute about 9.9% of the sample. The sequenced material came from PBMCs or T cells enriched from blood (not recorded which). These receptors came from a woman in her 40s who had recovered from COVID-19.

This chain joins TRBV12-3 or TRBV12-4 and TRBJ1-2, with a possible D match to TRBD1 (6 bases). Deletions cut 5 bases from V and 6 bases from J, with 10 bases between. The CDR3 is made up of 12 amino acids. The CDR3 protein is CASSPGVNGYTF. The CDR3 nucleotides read TGTGCCAGCAGTCCAGGGGTAAATGGCTACACCTTC.

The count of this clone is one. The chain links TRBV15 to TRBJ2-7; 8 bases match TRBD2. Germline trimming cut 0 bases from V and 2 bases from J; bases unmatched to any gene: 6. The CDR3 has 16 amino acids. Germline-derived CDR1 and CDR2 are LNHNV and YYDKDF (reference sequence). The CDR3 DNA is TGTGCCACCAGCAGAGATAGGGCGGGGGGAGCCTACGAGCAGTACTTC. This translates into CATSRDRAGGAYEQYF.

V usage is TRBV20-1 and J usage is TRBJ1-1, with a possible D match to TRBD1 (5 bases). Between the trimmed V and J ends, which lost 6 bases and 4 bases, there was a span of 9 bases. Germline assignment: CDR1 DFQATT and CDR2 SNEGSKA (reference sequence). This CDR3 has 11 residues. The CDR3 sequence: CSAGVGTEAFF. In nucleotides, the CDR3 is TGCAGTGCAGGGGTAGGCACTGAAGCTTTCTTT.

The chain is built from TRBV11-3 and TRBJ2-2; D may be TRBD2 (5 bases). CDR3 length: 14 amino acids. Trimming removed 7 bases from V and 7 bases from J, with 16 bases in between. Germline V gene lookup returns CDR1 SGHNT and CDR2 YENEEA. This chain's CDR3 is CASTSGPEGGELFF. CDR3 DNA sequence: TGTGCCAGCACCTCTGGCCCCGAGGGCGGGGAGCTGTTTTTT. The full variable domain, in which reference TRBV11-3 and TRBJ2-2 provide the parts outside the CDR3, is EAGVVQSPRYKIIEKKQPVAFWCNPISGHNTLYWYLQNLGQGPELLIRYENEEAVDDSQLPKDRFSAERLKGVDSTLKIQPAELGDSAVYLCASTSGPEGGELFFGEGSRLTVL.

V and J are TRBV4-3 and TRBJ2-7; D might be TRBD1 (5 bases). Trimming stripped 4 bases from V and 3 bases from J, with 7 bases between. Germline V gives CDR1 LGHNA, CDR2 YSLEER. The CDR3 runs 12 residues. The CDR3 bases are TGCGCCAGCAGCCCGACAGTCTACGAGCAGTACTTC. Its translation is CASSPTVYEQYF.

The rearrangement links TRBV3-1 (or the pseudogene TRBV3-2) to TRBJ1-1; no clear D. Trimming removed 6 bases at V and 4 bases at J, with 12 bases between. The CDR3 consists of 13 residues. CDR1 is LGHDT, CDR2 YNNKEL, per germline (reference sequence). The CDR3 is CASRRGSGTEAFF. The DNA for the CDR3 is TGTGCCAGCAGACGCGGGTCCGGCACTGAAGCTTTCTTT.

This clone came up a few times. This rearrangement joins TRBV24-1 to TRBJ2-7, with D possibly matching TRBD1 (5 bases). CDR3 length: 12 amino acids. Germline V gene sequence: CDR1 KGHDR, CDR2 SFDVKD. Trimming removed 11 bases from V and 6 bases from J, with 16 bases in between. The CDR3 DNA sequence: TGTGCCATCCACAAAGGGGCCTGCGAGCAGTACTTC. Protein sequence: CAIHKGACEQYF.

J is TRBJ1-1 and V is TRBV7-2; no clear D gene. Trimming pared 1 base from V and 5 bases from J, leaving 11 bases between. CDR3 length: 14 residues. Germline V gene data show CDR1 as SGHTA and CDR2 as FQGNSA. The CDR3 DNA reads TGTGCCAGCAGCTTAGTGCGGAGAGGGACTGAAGCTTTCTTT. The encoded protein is CASSLVRRGTEAFF.

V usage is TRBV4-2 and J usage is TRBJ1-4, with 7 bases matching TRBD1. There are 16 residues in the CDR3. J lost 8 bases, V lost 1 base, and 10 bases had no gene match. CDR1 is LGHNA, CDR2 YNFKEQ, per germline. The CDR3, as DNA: TGTGCCAGCAGCCAAGTAGGAGGGGGCCGGGAAGAAAAACTGTTTTTT. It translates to CASSQVGGGREEKLFF.

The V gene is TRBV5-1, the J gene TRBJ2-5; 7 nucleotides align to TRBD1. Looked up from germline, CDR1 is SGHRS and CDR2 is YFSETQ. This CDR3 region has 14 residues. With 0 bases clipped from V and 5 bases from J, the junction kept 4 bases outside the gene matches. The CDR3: CASSLGQGIETQYF. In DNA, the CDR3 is TGCGCCAGCAGCTTGGGACAGGGTATCGAGACCCAGTACTTC. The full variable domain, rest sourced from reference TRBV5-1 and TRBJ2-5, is KAGVTQTPRYLIKTRGQQVTLSCSPISGHRSVSWYQQTPGQGLQFLFEYFSETQRNKGNFPGRFSGRQFSNSRSEMNVSTLELGDSALYLCASSLGQGIETQYFGPGTRLLVL.

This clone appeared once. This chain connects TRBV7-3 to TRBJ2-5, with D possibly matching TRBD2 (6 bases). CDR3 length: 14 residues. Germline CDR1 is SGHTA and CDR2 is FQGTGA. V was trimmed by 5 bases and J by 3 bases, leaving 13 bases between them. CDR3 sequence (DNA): TGTGCCAGCAGCCTACTCGGGGGAAAAGAGACCCAGTACTTC. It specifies CASSLLGGKETQYF. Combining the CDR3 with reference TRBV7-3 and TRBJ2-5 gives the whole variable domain GAGVSQTPSNKVTEKGKYVELRCDPISGHTALYWYRQSLGQGPEFLIYFQGTGAADDSGLPNDRFFAVRPEGSVSTLKIQRTERGDSAVYLCASSLLGGKETQYFGPGTRLLVL.

The DNA of the CDR3 is TGTGCCTGGAGGCGAGGTGGAAAACTGTTTTTT. This translates into CAWRRGGKLFF. The chain joins TRBV30 to TRBJ1-4; D is unresolved. This CDR3 has 11 residues. Trimming took 3 bases from V and 10 from J, leaving 9 bases between them. Germline assignment: CDR1 GTSNPN and CDR2 SVGIG (reference sequence). Full variable domain (missing parts from reference TRBV30 and TRBJ1-4): SQTIHQWPATLVQPVGSPLSLECTVEGTSNPNLYWYRQAAGRGLQLLFYSVGIGQISSEVPQNLSASRPQDRQFILSSKKLLLSDSGFYLCAWRRGGKLFFGSGTQLSVL.

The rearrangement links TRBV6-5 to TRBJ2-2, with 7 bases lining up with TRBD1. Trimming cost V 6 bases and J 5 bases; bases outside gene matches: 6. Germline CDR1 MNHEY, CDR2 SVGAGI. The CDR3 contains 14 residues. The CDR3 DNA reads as TGTGCCAGCAGGACAGGGTCCTGGACCGGGGAGCTGTTTTTT. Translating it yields CASRTGSWTGELFF.

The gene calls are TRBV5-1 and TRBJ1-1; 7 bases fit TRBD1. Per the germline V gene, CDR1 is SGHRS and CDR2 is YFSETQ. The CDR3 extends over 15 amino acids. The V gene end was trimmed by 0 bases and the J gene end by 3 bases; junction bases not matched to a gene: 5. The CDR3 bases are TGCGCCAGCAGCTTGGGGGCAGGGGGAGACACTGAAGCTTTCTTT. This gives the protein CASSLGAGGDTEAFF.

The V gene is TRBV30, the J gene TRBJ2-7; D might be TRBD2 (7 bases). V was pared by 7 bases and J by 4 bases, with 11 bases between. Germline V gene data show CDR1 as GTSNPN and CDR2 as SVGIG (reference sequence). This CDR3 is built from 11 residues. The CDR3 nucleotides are TGTGCCTACAGGGAGGGGTACGAGCAGTACTTC. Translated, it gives CAYREGYEQYF.

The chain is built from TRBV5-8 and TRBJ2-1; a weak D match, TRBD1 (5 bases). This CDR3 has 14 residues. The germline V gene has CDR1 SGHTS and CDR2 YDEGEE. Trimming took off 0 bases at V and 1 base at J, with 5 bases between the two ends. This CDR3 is CASSLGQSYNEQFF. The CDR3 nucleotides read TGTGCCAGCAGCTTGGGACAGTCCTACAATGAGCAGTTCTTC.

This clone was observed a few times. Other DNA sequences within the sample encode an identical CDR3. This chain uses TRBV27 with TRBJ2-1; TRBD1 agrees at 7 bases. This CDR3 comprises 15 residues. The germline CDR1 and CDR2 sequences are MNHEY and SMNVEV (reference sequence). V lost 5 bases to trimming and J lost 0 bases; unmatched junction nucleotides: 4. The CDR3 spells CASSPRDSSYNEQFF. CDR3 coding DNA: TGTGCCAGCAGTCCCCGGGACAGCTCCTACAATGAGCAGTTCTTC.

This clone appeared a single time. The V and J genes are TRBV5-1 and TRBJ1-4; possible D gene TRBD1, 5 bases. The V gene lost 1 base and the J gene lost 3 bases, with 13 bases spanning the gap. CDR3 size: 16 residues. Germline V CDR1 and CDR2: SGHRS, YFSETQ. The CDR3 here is CASSLLGPHSNEKLFF. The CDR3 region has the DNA TGCGCCAGCAGCTTGCTGGGGCCTCATTCTAATGAAAAACTGTTTTTT.

CDR3 loop: CASSPSTGFDTQYF. CDR3 coding DNA: TGTGCCAGTAGTCCGTCGACAGGGTTTGATACGCAGTATTTT. V usage is TRBV19 and J usage is TRBJ2-3, with 7 bases fitting TRBD1. The V segment lost 5 bases and the J segment 6 bases; nucleotides outside the gene matches: 8. The CDR3 consists of 14 residues. CDR1 is LNHDA and CDR2 is SQIVND in the germline V gene (reference sequence).